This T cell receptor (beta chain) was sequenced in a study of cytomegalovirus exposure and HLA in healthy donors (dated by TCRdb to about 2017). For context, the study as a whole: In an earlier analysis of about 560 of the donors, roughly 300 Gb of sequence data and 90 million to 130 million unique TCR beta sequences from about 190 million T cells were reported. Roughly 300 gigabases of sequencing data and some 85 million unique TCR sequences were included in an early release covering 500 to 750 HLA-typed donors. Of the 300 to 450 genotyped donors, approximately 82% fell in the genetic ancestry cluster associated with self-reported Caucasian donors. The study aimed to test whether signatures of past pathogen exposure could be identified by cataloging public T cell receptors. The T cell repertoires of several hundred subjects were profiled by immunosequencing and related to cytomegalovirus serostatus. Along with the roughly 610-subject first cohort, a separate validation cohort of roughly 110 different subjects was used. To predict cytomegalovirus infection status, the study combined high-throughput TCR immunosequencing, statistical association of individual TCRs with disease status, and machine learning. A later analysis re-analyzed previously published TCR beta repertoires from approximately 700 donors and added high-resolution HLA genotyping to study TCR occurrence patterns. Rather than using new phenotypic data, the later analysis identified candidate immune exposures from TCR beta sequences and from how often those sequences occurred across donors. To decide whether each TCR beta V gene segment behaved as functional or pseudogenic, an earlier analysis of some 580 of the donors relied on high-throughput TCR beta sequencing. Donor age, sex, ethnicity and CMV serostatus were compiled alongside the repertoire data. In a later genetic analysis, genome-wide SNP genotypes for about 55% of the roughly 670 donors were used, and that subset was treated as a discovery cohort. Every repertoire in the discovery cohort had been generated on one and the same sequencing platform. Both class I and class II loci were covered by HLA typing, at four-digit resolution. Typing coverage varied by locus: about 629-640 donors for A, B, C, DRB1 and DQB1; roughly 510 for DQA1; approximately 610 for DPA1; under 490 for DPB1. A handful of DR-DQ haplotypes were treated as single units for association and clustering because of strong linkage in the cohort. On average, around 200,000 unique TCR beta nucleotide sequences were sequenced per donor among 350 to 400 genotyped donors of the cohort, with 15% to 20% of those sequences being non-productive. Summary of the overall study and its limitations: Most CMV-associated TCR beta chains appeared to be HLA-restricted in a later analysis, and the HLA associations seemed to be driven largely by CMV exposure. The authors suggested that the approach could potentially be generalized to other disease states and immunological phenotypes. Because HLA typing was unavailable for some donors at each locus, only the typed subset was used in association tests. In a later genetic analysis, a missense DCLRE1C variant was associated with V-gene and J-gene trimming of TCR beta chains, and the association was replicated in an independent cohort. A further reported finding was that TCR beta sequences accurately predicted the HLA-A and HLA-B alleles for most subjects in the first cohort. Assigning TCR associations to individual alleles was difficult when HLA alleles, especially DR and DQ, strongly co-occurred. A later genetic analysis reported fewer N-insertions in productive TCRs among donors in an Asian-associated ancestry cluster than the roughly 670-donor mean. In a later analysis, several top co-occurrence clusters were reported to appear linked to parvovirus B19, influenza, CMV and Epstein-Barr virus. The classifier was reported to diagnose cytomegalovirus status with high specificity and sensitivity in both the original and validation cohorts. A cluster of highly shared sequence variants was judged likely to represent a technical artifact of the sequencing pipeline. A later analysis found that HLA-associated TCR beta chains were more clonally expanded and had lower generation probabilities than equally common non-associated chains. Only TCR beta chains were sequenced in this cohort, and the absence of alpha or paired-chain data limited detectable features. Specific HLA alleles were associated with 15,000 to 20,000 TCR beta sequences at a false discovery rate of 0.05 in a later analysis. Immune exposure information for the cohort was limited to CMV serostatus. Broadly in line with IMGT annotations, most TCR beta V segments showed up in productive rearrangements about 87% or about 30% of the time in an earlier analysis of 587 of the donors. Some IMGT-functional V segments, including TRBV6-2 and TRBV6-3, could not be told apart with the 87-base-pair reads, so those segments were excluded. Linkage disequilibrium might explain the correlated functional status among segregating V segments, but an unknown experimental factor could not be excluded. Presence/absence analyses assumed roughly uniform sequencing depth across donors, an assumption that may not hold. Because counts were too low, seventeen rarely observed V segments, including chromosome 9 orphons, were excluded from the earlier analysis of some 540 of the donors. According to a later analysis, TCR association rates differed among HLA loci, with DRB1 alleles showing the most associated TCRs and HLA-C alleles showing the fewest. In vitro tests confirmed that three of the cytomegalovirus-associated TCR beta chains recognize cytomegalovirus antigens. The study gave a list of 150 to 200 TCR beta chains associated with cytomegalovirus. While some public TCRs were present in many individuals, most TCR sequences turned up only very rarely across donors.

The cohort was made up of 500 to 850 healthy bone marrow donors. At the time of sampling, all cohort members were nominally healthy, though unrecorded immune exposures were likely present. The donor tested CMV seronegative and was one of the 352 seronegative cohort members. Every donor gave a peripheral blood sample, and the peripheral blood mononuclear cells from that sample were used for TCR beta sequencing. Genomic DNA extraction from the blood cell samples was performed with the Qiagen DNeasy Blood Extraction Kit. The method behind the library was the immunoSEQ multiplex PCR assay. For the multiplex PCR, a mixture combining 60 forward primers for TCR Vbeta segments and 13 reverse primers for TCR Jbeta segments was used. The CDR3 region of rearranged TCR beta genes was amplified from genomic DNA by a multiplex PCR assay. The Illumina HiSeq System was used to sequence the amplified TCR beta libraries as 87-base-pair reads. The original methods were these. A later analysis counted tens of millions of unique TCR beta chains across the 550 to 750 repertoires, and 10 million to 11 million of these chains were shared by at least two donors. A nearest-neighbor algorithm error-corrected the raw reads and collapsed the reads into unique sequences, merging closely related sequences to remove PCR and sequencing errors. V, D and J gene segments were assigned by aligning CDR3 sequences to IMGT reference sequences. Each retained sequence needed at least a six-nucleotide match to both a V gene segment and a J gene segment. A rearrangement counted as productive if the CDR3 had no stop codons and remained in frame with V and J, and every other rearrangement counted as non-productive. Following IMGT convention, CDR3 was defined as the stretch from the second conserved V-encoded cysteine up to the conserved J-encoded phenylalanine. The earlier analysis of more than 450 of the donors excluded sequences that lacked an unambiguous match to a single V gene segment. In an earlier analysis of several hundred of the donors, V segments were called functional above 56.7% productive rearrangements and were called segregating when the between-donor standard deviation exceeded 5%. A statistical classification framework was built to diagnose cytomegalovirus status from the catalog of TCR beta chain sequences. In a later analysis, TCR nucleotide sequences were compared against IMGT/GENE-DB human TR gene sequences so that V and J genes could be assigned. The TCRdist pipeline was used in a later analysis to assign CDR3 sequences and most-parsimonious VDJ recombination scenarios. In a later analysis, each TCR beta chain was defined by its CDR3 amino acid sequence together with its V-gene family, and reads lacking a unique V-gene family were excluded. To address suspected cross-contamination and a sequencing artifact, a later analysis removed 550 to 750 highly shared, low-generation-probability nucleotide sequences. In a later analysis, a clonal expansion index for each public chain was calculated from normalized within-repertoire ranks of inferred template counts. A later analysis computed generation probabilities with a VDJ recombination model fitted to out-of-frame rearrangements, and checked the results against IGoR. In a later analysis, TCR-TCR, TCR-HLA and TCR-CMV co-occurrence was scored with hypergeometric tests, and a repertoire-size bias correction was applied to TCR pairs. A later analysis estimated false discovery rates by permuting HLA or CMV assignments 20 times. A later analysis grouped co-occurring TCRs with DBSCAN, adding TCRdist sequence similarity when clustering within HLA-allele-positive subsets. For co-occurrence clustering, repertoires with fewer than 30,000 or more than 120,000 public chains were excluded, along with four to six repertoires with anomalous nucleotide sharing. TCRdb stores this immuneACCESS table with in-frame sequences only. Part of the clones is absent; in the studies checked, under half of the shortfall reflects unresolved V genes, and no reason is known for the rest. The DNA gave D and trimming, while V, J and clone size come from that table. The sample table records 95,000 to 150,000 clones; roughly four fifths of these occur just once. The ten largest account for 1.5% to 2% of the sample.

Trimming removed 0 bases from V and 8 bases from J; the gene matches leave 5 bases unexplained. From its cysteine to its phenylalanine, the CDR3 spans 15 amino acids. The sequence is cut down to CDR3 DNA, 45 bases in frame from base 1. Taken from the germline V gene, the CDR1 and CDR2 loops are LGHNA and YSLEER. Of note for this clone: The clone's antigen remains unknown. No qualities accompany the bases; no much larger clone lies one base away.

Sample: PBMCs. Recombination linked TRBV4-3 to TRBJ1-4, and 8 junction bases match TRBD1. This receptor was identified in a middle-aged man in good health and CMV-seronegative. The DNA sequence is TGCGCCAGCAGCCAAGAGACAGGACAGGGAGAAAAACTGTTTTTT. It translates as CASSQETGQGEKLFF.